This TCR beta chain was recorded in a study of T cells after yellow fever vaccination. Study-level findings and limits: Boosting was followed by the reappearance of most primary-vaccination clones (about 96% CD4, about 90% CD8).

On this clonotype itself: Its antigen is not known.

Conversion of TCR transcripts into cDNA relied on 5'RACE template switching, which added a universal primer site and UMIs. TCRdb re-derived calls from the 5' RACE reads in MiXCR, one entry per CDR3 protein. Of about 340,000 distinct CDR3 sequences in the sample, roughly 4% were seen once. The CDR3 contains 15 residues. Germline lookup yields CDR1 SQVTM and CDR2 ANQGSEA. Trimming took 2 bases from V and 6 from J, leaving 18 bases between them. This receptor was taken from a man between 18 and 29 years old who received the YFV17D yellow fever vaccine. The material was PBMCs, obtained 5 days after the yellow fever booster vaccination. The chain links TRBV29-1 to TRBJ2-3; D may be TRBD2 (7 bases). The CDR3, as DNA: TGCAGCGTTGAAACCGGGGGGCATTCGGGGGATACGCAGTATTTT. It is translated as CSVETGGHSGDTQYF.